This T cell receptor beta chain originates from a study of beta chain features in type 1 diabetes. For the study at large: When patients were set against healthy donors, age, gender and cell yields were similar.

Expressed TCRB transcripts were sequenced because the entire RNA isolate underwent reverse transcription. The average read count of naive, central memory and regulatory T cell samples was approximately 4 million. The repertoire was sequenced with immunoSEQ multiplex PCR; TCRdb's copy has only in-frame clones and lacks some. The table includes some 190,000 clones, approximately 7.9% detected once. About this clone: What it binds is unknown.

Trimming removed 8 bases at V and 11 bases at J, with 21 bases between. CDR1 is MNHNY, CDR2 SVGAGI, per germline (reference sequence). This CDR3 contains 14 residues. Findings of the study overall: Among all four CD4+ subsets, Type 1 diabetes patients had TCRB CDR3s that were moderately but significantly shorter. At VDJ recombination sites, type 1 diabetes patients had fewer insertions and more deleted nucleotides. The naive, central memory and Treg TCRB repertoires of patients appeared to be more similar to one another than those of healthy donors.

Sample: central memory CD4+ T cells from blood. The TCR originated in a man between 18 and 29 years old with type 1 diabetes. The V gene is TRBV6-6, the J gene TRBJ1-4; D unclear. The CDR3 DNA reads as TGTGCCAGCGGTTCTCAAAACGAGGGCCGGAAACTGTTTTTT. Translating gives CASGSQNEGRKLFF.